This record looks at one T cell receptor beta chain sequence and its context. Its specificity is not known. The CDR3 contains 13 residues. CDR1 is MNHNS and CDR2 is SASEGT in the germline V gene. The V gene lost 1 base and the J gene lost 15 bases, with 13 bases spanning the gap. Vbeta (60) and Jbeta (13) primers were used in the PCR. Only in-frame clones appear in the TCRdb table, and some are missing; sequencing was by immunoSEQ multiplex PCR. This sample has 95,000 to 150,000 clones, with 80% found just once. This sample is part of a study of cytomegalovirus exposure and HLA in healthy donors. Background on the study: Across more than 350 genotyped donors, approximately 81% landed in the Caucasian-associated ancestry cluster.

General observations from the study: Later analysis showed TCR association rates varying by HLA locus, highest for DRB1 and lowest for HLA-C.

Sequencing used PBMCs. The clonotype originates from a man aged 25 to 45 in good health and CMV-seronegative. The rearrangement links TRBV6-1 to TRBJ1-6; no firm D call. This chain's CDR3 is CASSEGLRLSLHF. As DNA, the CDR3 is TGTGCCAGCAGTGAAGGGCTCAGGCTAAGCCTCCACTTT.